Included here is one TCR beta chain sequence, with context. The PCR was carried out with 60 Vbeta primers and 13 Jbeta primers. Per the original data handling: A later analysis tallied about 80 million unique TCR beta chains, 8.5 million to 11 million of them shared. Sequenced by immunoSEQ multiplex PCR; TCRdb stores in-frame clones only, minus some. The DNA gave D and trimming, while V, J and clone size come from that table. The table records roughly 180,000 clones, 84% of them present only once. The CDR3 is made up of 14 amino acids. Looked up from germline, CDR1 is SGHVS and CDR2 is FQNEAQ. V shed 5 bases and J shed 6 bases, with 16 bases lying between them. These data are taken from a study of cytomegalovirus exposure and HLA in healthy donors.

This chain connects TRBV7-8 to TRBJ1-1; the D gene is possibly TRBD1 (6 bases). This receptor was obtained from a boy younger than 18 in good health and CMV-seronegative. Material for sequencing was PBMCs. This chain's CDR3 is CASSNDRRLAEAFF. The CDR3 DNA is TGTGCCAGCAGCAACGACAGGAGGTTGGCTGAAGCTTTCTTT.